The 11 T cell receptor beta chains below all came from one sample that was sequenced in a study of identical twins. One entry per CDR3 protein, called by TCRdb with MiXCR from the 5' RACE reads. Among roughly 260,000 distinct CDR3 sequences, more than 12% were seen once, and the ten largest hold 7% to 9.5%. The specimen sequenced was memory (CD45RO+) T cells sorted from blood. The origin of the receptors is a woman aged 18 to 35 in good health.

V gene TRBV7-8 combines with J gene TRBJ2-7, with D tentatively TRBD2 (6 bases). Looked up from germline, CDR1 is SGHVS and CDR2 is FQNEAQ. This CDR3 is 13 amino acids long. V shed 5 bases and J shed 5 bases, with 13 bases lying between them. CDR3 protein: CASSPTSLDEQYF. CDR3 nucleotide sequence: TGTGCCAGCAGCCCGACTAGTCTCGACGAGCAGTACTTC.

The CDR3 protein is CSARDAGLPTYEQYF. The CDR3, as DNA: TGCAGTGCTAGAGACGCGGGACTCCCAACCTACGAGCAGTACTTC. The V call is TRBV20-1, the J call TRBJ2-7; weak D call: TRBD2 (6 bases). Trimming pared 0 bases from V and 2 bases from J, leaving 14 bases between. The germline CDR1 and CDR2 sequences are DFQATT and SNEGSKA (reference sequence). The CDR3 sequence is 15 residues long.

This clonotype was counted many times. The rearrangement uses TRBV7-7 and TRBJ2-7; weak D call: TRBD2 (6 bases). The V and J ends lost 1 base and 5 bases respectively, with 12 bases between them. There are 14 residues in the CDR3. CDR1 and CDR2 (germline): SSHAT, FNYEAQ (reference sequence). CDR3 sequence: CASSLDGSLDEQYF. CDR3 in DNA: TGTGCCAGCAGCTTAGACGGGAGCCTCGACGAGCAGTACTTC.

This clonotype has just a few counts. The chain joins TRBV11-2 to TRBJ2-7; D ambiguous. This CDR3 has 14 amino acids. The V end was cut by 2 bases, the J end by 3 bases, with 11 bases between. CDR1 and CDR2 (germline): SGHAT, FQNNGV. The CDR3 nucleotides read TGTGCCAGCAGCTTATTTTGGGGTCACTACGAGCAGTACTTC. This translates into CASSLFWGHYEQYF.

This clonotype was seen at least ten times. The V and J genes are TRBV7-2 and TRBJ1-1, with unresolved D. The CDR3 contains 13 residues. V lost 5 bases to trimming and J lost 3 bases, with 10 bases between them. Germline V gene lookup returns CDR1 SGHTA and CDR2 FQGNSA. The CDR3 protein is CASSTSVYTEAFF. Here the CDR3 DNA reads TGTGCCAGCAGCACATCGGTATACACTGAAGCTTTCTTT.

There are a few counts of this clonotype. The J gene is TRBJ2-6, the V gene TRBV7-8; weak D call: TRBD2 (6 bases). The CDR3 sequence is 17 residues long. Germline CDR1 SGHVS, CDR2 FQNEAQ. V gave up 1 base and J gave up 0 bases, with 10 bases separating them. As DNA, the CDR3 is TGTGCCAGCAGCTTAGTGACTAGTTCCTCTGGGGCCAACGTCCTGACTTTC. It yields the protein CASSLVTSSSGANVLTF.

The table lists this clonotype with a few counts. V usage is TRBV14 and J usage is TRBJ1-1; D is unresolved. CDR3 length: 14 residues. Germline CDR1 is SGHDN and CDR2 is FVKESK. With 0 bases removed from V and 2 bases from J, the gap between germline ends came to 7 bases. In DNA form, the CDR3 reads TGTGCCAGCAGCCAAGATTTGAGTAACACTGAAGCTTTCTTT. It specifies CASSQDLSNTEAFF.

The chain couples TRBV20-1 to TRBJ2-1, with a possible D match to TRBD1 (6 bases). The germline CDR1 and CDR2 sequences are DFQATT and SNEGSKA (reference sequence). This CDR3 region has 13 residues. V dropped 4 bases and J dropped 10 bases, with 17 bases sitting between them. The DNA of the CDR3 is TGCAGTGCTACAGACGACAGGACCACCGAGCAGTTCTTC. Translated, it gives CSATDDRTTEQFF.

This clonotype occurred a few times. The CDR3 DNA reads as TGTGCCAGCAGCGTGCCCCCGGCGGATACGCAGTATTTT. Translation gives CASSVPPADTQYF. The V gene is TRBV5-5, the J gene TRBJ2-3; D ambiguous. Germline V lookup: CDR1 SGHKS, CDR2 YYEKEE (reference sequence). V lost 4 bases, J lost 6 bases, and 12 bases lay in between. The CDR3 is 13 amino acids.

The chain combines TRBV10-3 with TRBJ2-1; 8 bases fit TRBD2. The CDR3 loop spans 15 amino acids. CDR1 and CDR2 from the germline V gene are ENHRY and SYGVKD. With V trimmed by 3 bases and J by 6 bases, 7 bases remained unmatched. The CDR3: CAISDRLAGRNEQFF. CDR3 nucleotides: TGTGCCATCAGTGATAGGCTAGCGGGCCGCAATGAGCAGTTCTTC.

In the case of this clonotype: A read error is likely, as this CDR3 ends without the conserved phenylalanine or tryptophan. The genes are TRBV3-1 and TRBJ1-3; no clear D. The CDR3 sequence is 15 residues long. Germline V gene data show CDR1 as LGHDT and CDR2 as YNNKEL (reference sequence). Trimming removed 1 base at V and 4 bases at J, with 11 bases between. The CDR3, as DNA: TGTGCCAGCAGCCAAGGGGCGGCAAGGGGAAACACCATATATTCT. Its protein product is CASSQGAARGNTIYS.